In this sample, the clone carrying this T cell receptor (beta chain) turned up once. No antigen is known for it. CDR3 size: 13 residues. The germline gives CDR1 MNHEY, CDR2 SMNVEV (reference sequence). Trimming pared 7 bases from V and 4 bases from J, leaving 10 bases between. This sample was included in a study of a mutant IDH1 vaccine in newly diagnosed glioma. Study at large: Eight vaccinations were given in weeks 1, 3, 5, 7, 11, 15, 19 and 23.

The sample's time point: week 23, last vaccination. With topical imiquimod, each dose of the vaccine consisted of 300 ug of mutant IDH1 20-mer peptide. Profiling relied on immunoSEQ multiplex PCR, and the TCRdb table lists in-frame clones only, not all of them. The sample consists of around 26,000 clones, about four fifths of them appearing once. This clonotype was obtained from a woman in her twenties or thirties with glioma. The sequencing here drew on PBMCs, taken from a glioma patient whose treatment included an IDH1 peptide vaccine. The chain employs TRBV27 and TRBJ2-2, with D possibly being TRBD2 (5 bases). CDR3 sequence (DNA): TGTGCCAGCACCCAAGGGAGCACCGGGGAGCTGTTTTTT. It is translated as CASTQGSTGELFF.